This TCR beta chain was found in a study of T cell changes during pregnancy in multiple sclerosis. Profiled with immunoSEQ multiplex PCR; TCRdb holds only in-frame clones, not every one. The sample comprises 78,000 or so clones, around 92% of which are singletons, and approximately 1.5% rests with the top ten. V lost 4 bases to trimming and J lost 3 bases, with 13 bases between them. CDR1 is SGHNT, CDR2 YYREEE, per germline (reference sequence). CDR3 length: 15 residues. This material consisted of peripheral blood, taken before pregnancy. J is TRBJ1-4 and V is TRBV5-4, with D maybe TRBD1 (5 bases). This clonotype was sampled from a female donor with multiple sclerosis, enrolled in a pregnancy study. The CDR3 DNA sequence: TGTGCCAGCAGCAACCGACAGAAGCCTAATGAAAAACTGTTTTTT. This gives the protein CASSNRQKPNEKLFF.